This is a list of T cell receptor beta chains from one sample in a study of response to subunit inactivated influenza vaccine. Each CDR3 protein gets one entry after TCRdb re-called the RT-PCR reads with MiXCR. Here the sample spans 700,000 to 900,000 distinct CDR3 sequences, roughly 20% being singletons. The sample here was PBMCs from blood, taken roughly 5 days after vaccination. These receptors were collected from a man aged 45 to 65 who received an inactivated influenza vaccine. The CDR3 runs from the conserved cysteine through the conserved F or W. D genes are given only for firm matches. Size is stated for part of the rows, as once, few or many counts, or as a class when the clone is expanded.

J | D | V | size | CDR3 | DNA
TRBJ2-7 | - | TRBV10-3 | - | CAIWKGIPYEQYF | TGTGCCATCTGGAAGGGGATTCCTTACGAGCAGTACTTC
TRBJ2-1 | TRBD2 | TRBV15 | few | CATSRVAGGYNEQFF | TGTGCCACCAGCAGAGTCGCGGGGGGCTACAATGAGCAGTTCTTC
TRBJ2-7 | TRBD1 | TRBV10-3 | - | CAISERGLDEQYF | TGTGCCATCAGTGAGAGGGGGCTCGACGAGCAGTACTTC
TRBJ2-7 | - | TRBV29-1 | few | CSVEDLKGYEQYF | TGCAGCGTTGAAGATCTTAAGGGCTACGAGCAGTACTTC
TRBJ2-7 | - | TRBV7-9 | - | CASSPGHLCEQYF | TGTGCCAGCAGCCCTGGACACCTCTGCGAGCAGTACTTC
TRBJ2-1 | TRBD2 | TRBV4-3 | - | CASSQEVVNSGSTHEQFF | TGCGCCAGCAGCCAAGAAGTTGTCAATAGCGGGAGTACCCATGAGCAGTTCTTC
TRBJ2-3 | TRBD1 | TRBV14 | - | CASSQRTGGSDTQYF | TGTGCCAGCAGCCAAAGGACAGGGGGCTCAGATACGCAGTATTTT
TRBJ2-7 | - | TRBV4-1 | many | CASSQVLGAYEQYF | TGCGCCAGCAGCCAAGTATTGGGGGCCTACGAGCAGTACTTC
TRBJ1-2 | - | TRBV10-3 | - | CAIGHQQTNYGYTF | TGTGCCATCGGTCATCAACAGACTAACTATGGCTACACCTTC
TRBJ2-1 | TRBD1 | TRBV7-8 | few | CASNPTRSGTGFDEQFF | TGTGCCAGCAACCCTACTAGGTCGGGGACAGGGTTCGATGAGCAGTTCTTC
TRBJ1-1 | - | TRBV3-1 | - | CASSQDLGPTEAFF | TGTGCCAGCAGCCAAGATTTGGGGCCCACTGAAGCTTTCTTT
TRBJ2-5 | TRBD1 | TRBV2 | - | CASSDSGGEETQYF | TGTGCCAGCAGTGACTCAGGGGGCGAAGAGACCCAGTACTTC
TRBJ1-1 | - | TRBV29-1 | - | CSATKTVNTEAFF | TGCAGCGCTACAAAGACAGTGAACACTGAAGCTTTCTTT
TRBJ1-5 | - | TRBV2 | - | CASTEGQSNQPQHF | TGTGCCAGCACCGAGGGGCAGAGCAATCAGCCCCAGCATTTT
TRBJ1-4 | - | TRBV20-1 | - | CSARDTGGATNEKLFF | TGCAGTGCTAGAGATACGGGGGGTGCAACTAATGAAAAACTGTTTTTT
TRBJ2-1 | TRBD2 | TRBV3-1 | - | CASSPPGLGAEQFF | TGTGCCAGCAGCCCACCGGGACTAGGCGCTGAGCAGTTCTTC
TRBJ2-2 | - | TRBV6-1 | few | CASSNDRAGTGELFF | TGTGCCAGCAGTAATGACAGGGCGGGAACCGGGGAGCTGTTTTTT
TRBJ2-7 | - | TRBV7-2 | few | CASSLRERSYEQYF | TGTGCCAGCAGCCTCAGGGAAAGGTCCTACGAGCAGTACTTC
TRBJ1-1 | - | TRBV20-1 | few | CSARRTPLAYTEAFF | TGCAGTGCTAGAAGGACGCCACTTGCTTACACTGAAGCTTTCTTT
TRBJ1-1 | - | TRBV3-1 | few | CASSHSTGTEAFF | TGTGCCAGCAGCCACTCCACAGGGACTGAAGCTTTCTTT
TRBJ2-7 | TRBD2 | TRBV20-1 | - | CSARDLTGTSGIYEQYF | TGCAGTGCTAGAGATCTTACGGGGACTAGCGGGATTTACGAGCAGTACTTC
TRBJ2-3 | TRBD2 | TRBV24-1 | few | CATKAGGDVTQYF | TGTGCCACCAAGGCGGGAGGTGATGTAACGCAGTATTTT
TRBJ2-5 | - | TRBV15 | few | CATSRDFGTSYF | TGTGCCACCAGCAGAGATTTTGGGACAAGCTACTTC
TRBJ2-1 | - | TRBV20-1 | few | CSARRPRYNEQFF | TGCAGTGCTAGACGCCCCAGATACAATGAGCAGTTCTTC
TRBJ2-7 | - | TRBV27 | - | CASSFTEIRSSYEQYF | TGTGCCAGCAGTTTTACTGAAATTAGGAGCTCCTACGAGCAGTACTTC
TRBJ2-3 | - | TRBV5-1 | few | CASSLVQSTDTQYF | TGTGCCAGCAGCTTAGTTCAGAGCACAGATACGCAGTATTTT
TRBJ1-2 | - | TRBV10-3 | - | CAISEAGRNYGYNF | TGTGCCATCAGTGAGGCAGGGAGGAACTATGGCTACAACTTC
TRBJ2-4 | - | TRBV11-2 | - | CASSPYGGRAVAKNIQYF | TGTGCCAGCAGTCCGTATGGGGGAAGGGCGGTCGCCAAAAACATTCAGTACTTC
TRBJ1-1 | - | TRBV6-2/TRBV6-3 | few | CASSKRRTGNTEAFF | TGTGCCAGCAGTAAACGCAGGACGGGGAACACTGAAGCTTTCTTT
TRBJ2-7 | - | TRBV12-3/TRBV12-4 | - | CASSSSGKNYEQYF | TGTGCCAGCAGTTCCTCGGGGAAAAACTACGAGCAGTACTTC
TRBJ1-4 | TRBD1 | TRBV18 | - | CASSPDRGIEKLFF | TGTGCCAGCTCACCCGACAGGGGGATCGAAAAACTGTTTTTT
TRBJ2-2 | - | TRBV4-1 | few | CASRASDTGELFF | TGCGCCAGCAGGGCCAGTGACACCGGGGAGCTGTTTTTT
TRBJ2-4 | - | TRBV12-3/TRBV12-4 | - | CASSLEGRRAKNIQYF | TGTGCCAGCAGTTTAGAGGGGCGTCGAGCCAAAAACATTCAGTACTTC
TRBJ2-1 | TRBD2 | TRBV7-3 | few | CASSLSTGGRGEQFF | TGTGCCAGCAGCTTAAGCACGGGAGGGCGGGGTGAGCAGTTCTTC
TRBJ1-3 | - | TRBV6-1 | many | CASSARPSGNTIYF | TGTGCCAGCTCCGCCCGCCCCTCTGGAAACACCATATATTTT
TRBJ2-5 | TRBD2 | TRBV12-3/TRBV12-4 | many | CASSRLAGGLWETQYF | TGTGCCAGCAGTCGACTAGCGGGGGGGCTCTGGGAGACCCAGTACTTC
TRBJ2-7 | - | TRBV20-1 | few | CSARGRSGYEQYF | TGCAGTGCTAGGGGCAGGAGTGGGTACGAGCAGTACTTC
TRBJ1-5 | - | TRBV4-2 | - | CASSQDWVGTGSGQPQHF | TGTGCCAGCAGCCAAGATTGGGTGGGAACAGGGTCTGGTCAGCCCCAGCATTTT
TRBJ2-7 | TRBD1 | TRBV7-6 | once | CASSLVAETGASSYEQYF | TGTGCCAGCAGCTTAGTTGCGGAGACAGGGGCGAGCTCCTACGAGCAGTACTTC
TRBJ2-1 | TRBD2 | TRBV7-2 | - | CASSPGLGIFNEQFF | TGTGCCAGCAGCCCGGGACTAGGAATCTTCAATGAGCAGTTCTTC
TRBJ2-7 | - | TRBV30 | few | CAWSKGAWEQYF | TGTGCCTGGAGTAAAGGGGCGTGGGAGCAGTACTTC
TRBJ1-1 | TRBD1 | TRBV29-1 | - | CSVAQTGGTEAFF | TGCAGCGTTGCCCAGACAGGGGGCACTGAAGCTTTCTTT
TRBJ2-5 | TRBD2 | TRBV20-1 | few | CSATRGLAGEETQYF | TGCAGTGCTACCCGAGGACTAGCGGGGGAAGAGACCCAGTACTTC
TRBJ2-7 | - | TRBV5-1 | few | CASSRDDVGEQYF | TGCGCCAGCAGCCGGGACGATGTTGGCGAGCAGTACTTC
TRBJ2-2 | - | TRBV4-3 | - | CASSPLRATGELFF | TGCGCCAGCAGCCCTCTCAGAGCTACCGGGGAGCTGTTTTTT
TRBJ2-3 | TRBD2 | TRBV13 | once | CASSLAASGMLTDTQYF | TGTGCCAGCAGCTTAGCGGCTAGCGGGATGTTGACAGATACGCAGTATTTT
TRBJ2-7 | - | TRBV20-1 | few | CSARESLVVRYEQYF | TGCAGTGCTAGAGAAAGTTTAGTCGTCCGCTACGAGCAGTACTTC
TRBJ1-6 | TRBD1 | TRBV12-3/TRBV12-4 | few | CASSAGDSSYNSPLHF | TGTGCCAGCAGTGCGGGGGACAGTTCCTATAATTCACCCCTCCACTTT
TRBJ2-1 | - | TRBV7-2 | - | CASSGSGNFNEQFF | TGTGCCAGCAGCGGGAGTGGGAATTTCAATGAGCAGTTCTTC
TRBJ2-7 | - | TRBV20-1 | few | CSARPSRDPYYEQYF | TGCAGTGCTAGACCAAGCCGGGACCCCTACTACGAGCAGTACTTC
TRBJ1-5 | - | TRBV5-1 | few | CASREGGGNQPQHF | TGCGCCAGCAGAGAAGGGGGAGGCAATCAGCCCCAGCATTTT
TRBJ2-1 | TRBD2 | TRBV28 | - | CASNFRTSGSTQFF | TGTGCCAGCAATTTCCGGACTAGCGGGAGTACCCAGTTCTTC
TRBJ2-3 | - | TRBV5-6 | - | CASRTVSGLLTDTQYF | TGTGCCAGCAGAACCGTCTCGGGACTCCTAACAGATACGCAGTATTTT
TRBJ2-2 | - | TRBV11-1 | few | CASSFFGATGELFF | TGTGCCAGCAGCTTCTTTGGGGCAACCGGGGAGCTGTTTTTT
TRBJ2-5 | TRBD1 | TRBV28 | few | CASTTGGTPAQETQYF | TGTGCCAGCACTACAGGGGGTACACCCGCCCAAGAGACCCAGTACTTC
TRBJ2-3 | - | TRBV2 | - | CASSAVGTDTQYF | TGTGCCAGCAGTGCGGTGGGCACAGATACGCAGTATTTT